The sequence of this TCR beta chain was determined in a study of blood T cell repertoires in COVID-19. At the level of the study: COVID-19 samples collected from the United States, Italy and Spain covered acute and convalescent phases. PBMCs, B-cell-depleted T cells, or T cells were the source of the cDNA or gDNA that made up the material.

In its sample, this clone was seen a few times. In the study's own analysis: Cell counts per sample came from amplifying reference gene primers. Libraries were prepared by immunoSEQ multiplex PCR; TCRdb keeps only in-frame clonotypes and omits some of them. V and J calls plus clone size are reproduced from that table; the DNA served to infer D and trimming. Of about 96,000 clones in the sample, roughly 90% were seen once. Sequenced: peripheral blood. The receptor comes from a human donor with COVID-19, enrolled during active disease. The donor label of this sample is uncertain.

The CDR3 sequence: CASSPGGRNTEAFF. CDR3 DNA: TGTGCCAGCAGCCCTGGTGGTAGGAACACTGAAGCTTTCTTT. J is TRBJ1-1 and V is TRBV5-4; D unresolved. This CDR3 region has 14 residues. The germline V gene has CDR1 SGHNT and CDR2 YYREEE (reference sequence). V was shortened by 4 bases and J by 1 base, with 11 bases between the two germline ends.